A selection of T cell receptor beta chains follows, all from one sample in a study of shared clonotypes between healthy human individuals. Sequencing was performed with immunoSEQ multiplex PCR; in TCRdb, only in-frame clones are kept and a portion is missing. In the table there are more than 2,000,000 clones, approximately 92% of which are singletons. Material for sequencing was naive CD4+ T cells sorted from blood. Receptors originate from a man aged 18 to 30 in good health. Both conserved end residues are part of each CDR3. The D gene is left open where the match is weak. Size values are once, few and many counts, or a class for expanded clones, and some rows have none.

size: once
V: TRBV5-1
J: TRBJ2-2
D: TRBD1
CDR3: CASSETGVTGELFF
DNA: TGCGCCAGCAGCGAGACAGGGGTAACCGGGGAGCTGTTTTTT

size: NA
V: TRBV18
J: TRBJ1-5
D: TRBD1
CDR3: CASSRGTGGLNQPQHF
DNA: TGTGCCAGCTCACGGGGGACAGGGGGCTTGAATCAGCCCCAGCATTTT

size: NA
V: TRBV15
J: TRBJ1-2
D: TRBD1
CDR3: CATSSETWTGYYGYTF
DNA: TGTGCCACCAGCAGCGAGACTTGGACAGGCTACTATGGCTACACCTTC

size: NA
V: TRBV18
J: TRBJ1-6
D: NA
CDR3: CASSPMFQSYNSPLHF
DNA: TGTGCCAGCTCACCAATGTTCCAGTCCTATAATTCACCCCTCCACTTT

size: NA
V: TRBV6-1
J: TRBJ2-7
D: NA
CDR3: CASSHGPVYEQYF
DNA: TGTGCCAGCAGTCACGGGCCGGTTTACGAGCAGTACTTC

size: NA
V: TRBV28
J: TRBJ2-3
D: TRBD2
CDR3: CASGAGGGGTDTQYF
DNA: TGTGCCAGCGGGGCGGGGGGAGGTGGCACAGATACGCAGTATTTT

size: NA
V: TRBV6-6
J: TRBJ1-2
D: TRBD1
CDR3: CASSSTGGGGYTF
DNA: TGTGCCAGCAGTTCGACAGGGGGAGGGGGCTACACCTTC

size: NA
V: TRBV5-4
J: TRBJ2-1
D: NA
CDR3: CASSLVAWSSYNEQFF
DNA: TGTGCCAGCAGCTTGGTTGCGTGGAGCTCCTACAATGAGCAGTTCTTC

size: NA
V: TRBV7-7
J: TRBJ2-1
D: NA
CDR3: CASSRDRNNEQFF
DNA: TGTGCTAGCAGCCGAGACAGGAACAATGAGCAGTTCTTC

size: NA
V: TRBV7-9
J: TRBJ2-3
D: NA
CDR3: CASSHAGPDTQYF
DNA: TGTGCCAGCAGCCATGCGGGCCCAGATACGCAGTATTTT

size: NA
V: TRBV30
J: TRBJ2-5
D: TRBD2
CDR3: CARSTSGRETQYF
DNA: TGTGCCCGATCGACTAGCGGGAGAGAGACCCAGTACTTC

size: NA
V: TRBV18
J: TRBJ1-1
D: NA
CDR3: CASSPLENTEAFF
DNA: TGTGCCAGCTCACCACTGGAGAACACTGAAGCTTTCTTT

size: NA
V: TRBV6-5
J: TRBJ1-6
D: TRBD1
CDR3: CASSYSGTGGPPLHF
DNA: TGTGCCAGCAGTTACTCGGGAACAGGGGGCCCTCCCCTCCACTTT

size: NA
V: TRBV5-1
J: TRBJ2-7
D: NA
CDR3: CASNEGSSYEQYF
DNA: TGCGCCAGCAATGAGGGGAGCTCCTACGAGCAGTACTTC

size: few
V: TRBV4-3
J: TRBJ1-6
D: NA
CDR3: CASSQVNSPLHF
DNA: TGCGCCAGCAGCCAAGTGAATTCACCCCTCCACTTT

size: NA
V: TRBV2
J: TRBJ1-1
D: NA
CDR3: CASRAGEGTEAFF
DNA: TGTGCCAGCAGGGCAGGGGAAGGCACTGAAGCTTTCTTT

size: NA
V: TRBV6-5
J: TRBJ2-7
D: TRBD2
CDR3: CASSYEAGGTYEQYF
DNA: TGTGCCAGCAGTTACGAGGCGGGGGGGACCTACGAGCAGTACTTC

size: NA
V: TRBV19
J: TRBJ2-1
D: TRBD1
CDR3: CASRTTGGAVYNEQFF
DNA: TGTGCCAGTAGGACTACAGGGGGCGCGGTCTACAATGAGCAGTTCTTC

size: NA
V: TRBV7-2
J: TRBJ2-3
D: TRBD1
CDR3: CASSPQRGRDTQYF
DNA: TGTGCCAGCAGCCCCCAAAGGGGGCGAGATACGCAGTATTTT

size: NA
V: TRBV7-8
J: TRBJ1-4
D: NA
CDR3: CASSLAGGANEKLFF
DNA: TGTGCCAGCAGCTTGGCTGGGGGCGCTAATGAAAAACTGTTTTTT